This is a list of T cell receptor beta chains from one sample in a study of vaccination and CD4 T cells after COVID-19. Their target antigens are unknown. MiXCR, run by TCRdb on the PCR reads, gives a single entry per CDR3 protein. The data show 7,500 to 9,000 distinct CDR3 sequences, around 49% seen once. The sample taken for sequencing was CD4+ T cells from blood, cultured in vitro. These receptors came from a human donor who had recovered from COVID-19. The CDR3 runs from the conserved cysteine through the conserved F or W. The D gene is left open where the match is weak. Clone size is shown for a subset of rows, as once, few, many or a class of expanded clone.

CASSEAEPPETQYF	TGTGCCAGCAGTGAAGCAGAGCCGCCCGAGACCCAGTACTTC	TRBV2	TRBJ2-5	medium-sized	14	NA
CASIREEGQRNTEAFF	TGTGCCAGCATTCGCGAGGAGGGACAGCGTAACACTGAAGCTTTCTTT	TRBV6-1	TRBJ1-1	NA	16	TRBD1
CSAGSERGNEQFF	TGCAGTGCCGGATCAGAAAGGGGAAATGAGCAGTTCTTC	TRBV20-1	TRBJ2-1	few	13	NA
CSASGDTDTQYF	TGCAGTGCTAGCGGGGACACAGATACGCAGTATTTT	TRBV20-1	TRBJ2-3	NA	12	NA
CASSVGQGDQPQHF	TGTGCCAGCAGTGTGGGCCAGGGGGATCAGCCCCAGCATTTT	TRBV2	TRBJ1-5	NA	14	TRBD1
CASSEVGEAFF	TGTGCCAGCAGTGAAGTGGGGGAAGCTTTCTTT	TRBV2	TRBJ1-1	NA	11	NA
CASSLQANTEAFF	TGCGCCAGCAGCTTGCAGGCGAACACTGAAGCTTTCTTT	TRBV5-1	TRBJ1-1	NA	13	NA
CASSSQGYGHEQFF	TGTGCCAGCAGCTCGCAAGGTTATGGGCATGAGCAGTTCTTC	TRBV7-8	TRBJ2-1	NA	14	NA
CASSHNFGRLRLRQGGTDTQYF	TGTGCCAGCAGCCACAATTTTGGGCGCCTTAGGCTCCGCCAAGGGGGCACAGATACGCAGTATTTT	TRBV7-2	TRBJ2-3	NA	22	NA
CASSESSSRHLGEGYYGYTF	TGCGCCAGCAGTGAGTCCTCCTCAAGACATTTGGGGGAAGGGTACTATGGCTACACCTTC	TRBV10-1	TRBJ1-2	few	20	NA
CAWARLRGDNSPLHF	TGTGCCTGGGCCCGCTTACGTGGGGATAATTCACCCCTCCACTTT	TRBV30	TRBJ1-6	NA	15	NA
CAISESLKGQGSYEQYF	TGTGCCATCAGTGAGTCCTTAAAAGGACAGGGTTCCTACGAGCAGTACTTC	TRBV10-3	TRBJ2-7	once	17	TRBD1
CASSTDRDSPLHF	TGTGCCAGCAGCACTGACAGGGATTCACCCCTCCACTTT	TRBV5-4	TRBJ1-6	NA	13	TRBD1
CASSLVRGLTEAFF	TGTGCCAGCAGCTTAGTGCGGGGCTTGACTGAAGCTTTCTTT	TRBV11-2	TRBJ1-1	NA	14	NA
CAWSWQGYTEAFF	TGTGCCTGGAGTTGGCAGGGATACACTGAAGCTTTCTTT	TRBV30	TRBJ1-1	NA	13	NA
CASLGVADSPYEQYF	TGCGCCAGCCTCGGGGTGGCCGACAGCCCCTACGAGCAGTACTTC	TRBV10-1	TRBJ2-7	few	15	NA
CASSQTSVDTQYF	TGTGCCAGCAGTCAGACTAGTGTAGATACGCAGTATTTT	TRBV7-3	TRBJ2-3	NA	13	NA
CASSKATWAGELFF	TGTGCCAGCAGCAAAGCCACATGGGCCGGGGAGCTGTTTTTT	TRBV21-1	TRBJ2-2	NA	14	NA
CATSDTPGRRNGYEQYF	TGTGCCACCAGTGACACACCGGGGAGGCGGAACGGTTACGAGCAGTACTTC	TRBV24-1	TRBJ2-7	NA	17	NA
CASSLNRGSAGYTF	TGTGCCAGCAGCTTAAATCGGGGCAGTGCTGGCTACACCTTC	TRBV7-9	TRBJ1-2	NA	14	NA
CSAPTPGLGGSYEQYF	TGCAGTGCCCCCACCCCCGGACTAGGGGGCTCCTACGAGCAGTACTTC	TRBV20-1	TRBJ2-7	NA	16	NA
CASSDCRYGQGAKRGYTF	TGTGCCAGCAGCGATTGTCGCTATGGACAGGGGGCGAAGCGTGGCTACACCTTC	TRBV21-1	TRBJ1-2	few	18	NA
CASSPNYYEQYF	TGTGCCAGCAGTCCCAACTACTACGAGCAGTACTTC	TRBV27	TRBJ2-7	once	12	NA
CSADRQDPGYGYTF	TGCAGTGCTGATAGACAGGACCCTGGCTATGGCTACACCTTC	TRBV20-1	TRBJ1-2	NA	14	NA